The 6 T cell receptor beta chains in this list originate from one sample, sequenced in a study of vaccination and CD4 T cells after COVID-19. Treatment defined: approximately 11-day PBMC culture with coronavirus spike peptide pools or control peptides (ViraFEST assay). The antigens these receptors bind are not known. Sequence data for DNA of cultured CD4+ T cells were generated by the Oncomine TCR Beta short-read assay. TCRdb re-derived calls from the PCR reads in MiXCR, one entry per CDR3 protein. The sample contains some 10,000 distinct CDR3 sequences, over 40% of which appear only once. Sequencing was carried out using CD4+ T cells from blood, cultured in vitro. Receptors were obtained from a human donor who had recovered from COVID-19.

This clonotype was seen just once. The junction and the germline gene differ at one end; a read error may be behind it. This rearrangement joins TRBV12-3 or TRBV12-4 to TRBJ1-6; D remains ambiguous. The CDR3 sequence is 13 residues long. For the CDR3, the DNA is TGTGCCAGCAGTTTCTCCTTTAATTCACCCCTCCACTTT. The encoded protein is CASSFSFNSPLHF.

This clonotype has only a few counts. The chain uses TRBV10-3 and TRBJ1-1; TRBD1 is a possible D gene (5 bases). In germline, CDR1 is ENHRY, CDR2 SYGVKD. Trimming left V 9 bases short and J 0 bases short, with 11 bases between. The length of the CDR3 is 13 residues. The CDR3 DNA follows: TGTGCCATGGCGGGGACGGTGAACACTGAAGCTTTCTTT. Translation gives CAMAGTVNTEAFF.

There are a few counts of this clonotype. This chain links TRBV5-4 with TRBJ1-2; TRBD1 aligns across 11 bases. CDR1 is SGHNT and CDR2 is YYREEE in the germline V gene (reference sequence). The V gene end was trimmed by 4 bases and the J gene end by 5 bases; junction bases not matched to a gene: 7. There are 15 residues in the CDR3. The CDR3 region has the DNA TGTGCCAGCAGCCACCCGGACAGGGGGCCGTATGGCTACACCTTC. This gives the protein CASSHPDRGPYGYTF.

The chain employs TRBV6-2 or TRBV6-3 and TRBJ1-6, with a weak D call TRBD1 (5 bases). Looked up from germline, CDR1 is MNHEY and CDR2 is SVGEGT. Deletions cut 2 bases from V and 9 bases from J, with 23 bases between. CDR3 size: 18 residues. As DNA, the CDR3 is TGTGCCAGCAGTTACCCCCCCGGCGGGGCCCCAAATCTTTCACCCCTCCACTTT. The encoded protein is CASSYPPGGAPNLSPLHF.

This chain connects TRBV2 to TRBJ2-1; 10 nucleotides agree with TRBD1. V dropped 5 bases and J dropped 0; count of bases not matched to a gene: 13. From germline, CDR1 is SNHLY and CDR2 FYNNEI. The CDR3 is made up of 19 amino acids. Written as DNA, the CDR3 is TGTGCCAGCAGTCACAAACCGGGACAGGGGACTTCCTCCTACAATGAGCAGTTCTTC. Its translation is CASSHKPGQGTSSYNEQFF.

This chain joins TRBV7-6 and TRBJ2-5; TRBD1 matches at 10 bases. Looked up from germline, CDR1 is SGHVS and CDR2 is FNYEAQ. Trimming cost V 4 bases and J 5 bases; bases outside gene matches: 10. This CDR3 has 16 amino acids. CDR3 in DNA: TGTGCCAGCAGCTCCCTGACAGGGGGCGCGGGGGAGACCCAGTACTTC. Translated: CASSSLTGGAGETQYF.